This T cell receptor beta chain was documented in a study of shared T cell receptors in the human thymus. Germline CDR1 and CDR2: MDHEN and SYDVKM. This CDR3 spans 16 amino acids. The V end lost 3 bases, the J end lost 0 bases, and 15 bases lay between the germline ends. Method: immunoSEQ multiplex PCR; TCRdb's copy keeps in-frame clones and lacks some. In the table there are some 400,000 clones, 95% of which are singletons. This receptor was identified in a human donor. The V gene is TRBV28, the J gene TRBJ2-7; the D gene is possibly TRBD2 (6 bases). Material for sequencing was thymocytes. CDR3 sequence: CASSFGRDGSSYEQYF. The CDR3 DNA follows: TGTGCCAGCAGTTTCGGGCGGGACGGGAGCTCCTACGAGCAGTACTTC. Full variable domain (rest looked up from reference TRBV28 and TRBJ2-7): DVKVTQSSRYLVKRTGEKVFLECVQDMDHENMFWYRQDPGLGLRLIYFSYDVKMKEKGDIPEGYSVSREKKERFSLILESASTNQTSMYLCASSFGRDGSSYEQYFGPGTRLTVT.